This is a list of T cell receptor beta chains from one sample in a study of CD8+ T cells in alopecia areata. Measured with immunoSEQ multiplex PCR; TCRdb has only the in-frame clones, and not every one. The sample lists roughly 200,000 clones, roughly three fifths occurring once. Sequenced material: CD8+ T cells sorted from blood, taken at week 24, from a patient treated with tofacitinib. The receptors were gathered from a human donor with alopecia areata. CDR3s include the opening cysteine and the closing phenylalanine or tryptophan. Each record gives: clone size, D gene, V gene, CDR3 protein. A D gene is named only where the DNA matches it firmly. Size is stated for part of the rows, as once, few or many counts, or as a class when the clone is expanded.

size: NA
D: NA
V: TRBV9
CDR3: CASSAPPGRLGEGFF

size: NA
D: TRBD1
V: TRBV5-1
CDR3: CASSLAGAGQEHTDTQYF

size: NA
D: NA
V: TRBV30
CDR3: CAWKPASRGELFF

size: few
D: NA
V: TRBV29-1
CDR3: CSVLSEGNTGELFF

size: NA
D: NA
V: TRBV9
CDR3: CASSGNTIYF

size: few
D: NA
V: TRBV5-1
CDR3: CASSSSTVLNTEAFF

size: NA
D: NA
V: TRBV7-8
CDR3: CASSLAPGGRPNYGYTF

size: NA
D: NA
V: TRBV5-6
CDR3: CASSLVGLSSEQYF

size: few
D: TRBD1
V: TRBV11-2
CDR3: CASRNRDRVNEQFF

size: once
D: TRBD1
V: TRBV19
CDR3: CASSTRDSDTGELFF

size: NA
D: NA
V: TRBV27
CDR3: CASSLSQATGNTIYF

size: NA
D: NA
V: TRBV6-1
CDR3: CATNGGGRREKYF

size: NA
D: NA
V: TRBV20-1
CDR3: CSAPNYGYTF

size: NA
D: NA
V: TRBV14
CDR3: CASSLGLAETQYF

size: NA
D: NA
V: TRBV13
CDR3: CASSVGTLGNTIYF

size: few
D: NA
V: TRBV5-1
CDR3: CASSLDPSATYNEQFF

size: NA
D: NA
V: TRBV11-2
CDR3: CASSLSRDGSYEQYF

size: NA
D: NA
V: TRBV11-3
CDR3: CASSLDPWLDSVTVDTQYF

size: NA
D: NA
V: TRBV15
CDR3: CATSRHPLQGPDEKLFF

size: NA
D: NA
V: TRBV27
CDR3: CASSSQQENTEAFF

size: NA
D: NA
V: TRBV30
CDR3: CAWSPTGGPDEQYF

size: NA
D: TRBD1
V: TRBV15
CDR3: CATSRGHGTASSYEQYF

size: few
D: NA
V: TRBV11-2
CDR3: CASSWGSDTQYF

size: once
D: NA
V: TRBV13
CDR3: CASTFRGSYGYTF

size: NA
D: NA
V: TRBV5-6
CDR3: CASSFGGVETQYF

size: NA
D: NA
V: TRBV6-1
CDR3: CASSEHAGELFF

size: few
D: TRBD1
V: TRBV30
CDR3: CAWSLRGDRWAYEQYF

size: few
D: TRBD1
V: TRBV7-4
CDR3: CASSKPHGDRPREPQHF

size: once
D: NA
V: TRBV27
CDR3: CASSLQGRYEQYF

size: NA
D: NA
V: TRBV5-1
CDR3: CASSLELTDTQYF

size: NA
D: TRBD2
V: TRBV5-6
CDR3: CASSFGLAGDIQYF

size: NA
D: TRBD1
V: TRBV30
CDR3: CAWSAAAYRGPTYNSPLHF

size: few
D: TRBD1
V: TRBV15
CDR3: CATSRDLGQQETQYF

size: NA
D: NA
V: TRBV29-1
CDR3: CSVENWQFF

size: once
D: TRBD1
V: TRBV7-2
CDR3: CASSRRDRANYGYTF